This TCR beta chain derives from a study of tumor-infiltrating lymphocytes in primary liver carcinoma. RNA and DNA were co-extracted from roughly 20-30 mg of unsorted bulk tissue. Surgeons resected the patients' primary liver carcinomas. The CDR3 contains 13 residues. Per the germline V gene, CDR1 is SQVTM and CDR2 is ANQGSEA. J lost 4 bases, V lost 7 bases, and 2 bases had no gene match. Priming with a constant-region primer yielded TCR beta cDNA from 500 ng total RNA. Libraries of TCR beta came from three nested multiplex PCR rounds with slightly modified ARM-PCR. The opening two PCR rounds, about 11 cycles each, paired TRBV1-TRBV30 forward primers with a C-beta reverse primer. TCRdb independently ran MiXCR on the multiplex PCR reads; one entry per CDR3 protein. The sample has 35,000 to 40,000 distinct CDR3 sequences, more than 70% seen once.

The sequence derives from a man between 35 and 55 years old with primary liver carcinoma and hepatitis B virus infection. The chain joins TRBV29-1 to TRBJ2-1; 12 bases align to TRBD2. Sequenced sample: tumor-adjacent normal liver tissue. CDR3 amino acids: CSGGTSGYNEQFF. The CDR3 DNA follows: TGCAGCGGGGGGACTAGCGGGTACAATGAGCAGTTCTTC.